This entry lists 17 T cell receptor beta chains sequenced from one sample in a study of beta chain features in type 1 diabetes. Reverse transcription of all isolated RNA meant that expressed TCRB transcripts were sequenced. Libraries were prepared by immunoSEQ multiplex PCR; TCRdb keeps only in-frame clonotypes and omits some of them. The sample yields about 410,000 clones, approximately 15% seen once. The sequenced material came from naive CD4+ T cells from blood. These receptors were collected from a man aged 25 to 45 in good health.

This clone was detected only a few times. The V call is TRBV6-5, the J call TRBJ1-5; 9 bases line up with TRBD1. CDR1 and CDR2 (germline): MNHEY, SVGAGI. The CDR3 covers 15 residues. The V segment lost 6 bases and the J segment 1 base; nucleotides outside the gene matches: 4. The CDR3: CASSQDRGSNQPQHF. CDR3 nucleotide sequence: TGTGCCAGCAGCCAGGACAGGGGCAGCAATCAGCCCCAGCATTTT.

The rearrangement joins TRBV9 to TRBJ2-4; 8 bases match TRBD1. The CDR3 consists of 17 residues. Germline assignment: CDR1 SGDLS and CDR2 YYNGEE. Trimming cost V 4 bases and J 2 bases; bases outside gene matches: 11. This CDR3 is CASSTRGPGGSKNIQYF. The CDR3 DNA is TGTGCCAGCAGCACCAGGGGGCCAGGGGGCTCCAAAAACATTCAGTACTTC.

The V gene is TRBV29-1, the J gene TRBJ1-2, with D tentatively TRBD1 (6 bases). The V end was cut by 4 bases, the J end by 0 bases, with 9 bases between. CDR1 and CDR2 (germline): SQVTM, ANQGSEA. The CDR3 sequence is 13 residues long. The CDR3 bases are TGCAGCGTTGTTGACAGGACTAACTATGGCTACACCTTC. It translates to CSVVDRTNYGYTF.

This clone has just a few counts. V gene TRBV6-1 combines with J gene TRBJ1-5; D remains ambiguous. Germline lookup yields CDR1 MNHNS and CDR2 SASEGT. The CDR3 covers 14 residues. V lost 2 bases, J lost 0 bases, and 5 bases lay in between. CDR3 region: CASSELYSNQPQHF. In nucleotides, the CDR3 is TGTGCCAGCAGTGAATTGTATAGCAATCAGCCCCAGCATTTT.

This clone was observed a handful of times. The chain links TRBV10-3 to TRBJ1-1, with D perhaps matching TRBD1 (5 bases). Germline V lookup: CDR1 ENHRY, CDR2 SYGVKD. The CDR3 has 13 residues. V lost 3 bases, J lost 5 bases, and 10 bases lay in between. CDR3 sequence: CAISEPGRTEAFF. CDR3 DNA sequence: TGTGCCATCAGTGAACCAGGGCGTACTGAAGCTTTCTTT.

This clone has only a few counts. This chain connects TRBV18 to TRBJ2-5; no definite D call. This CDR3 has 14 amino acids. V lost 6 bases and J lost 5, with 16 bases in between. Germline-derived CDR1 and CDR2 are KGHSH and LQKENI. The CDR3 sequence is CASSVGIARETQYF. CDR3 sequence (DNA): TGTGCCAGCTCCGTGGGAATTGCGCGGGAGACCCAGTACTTC.

The V call is TRBV7-6, the J call TRBJ2-7; 9 nucleotides align to TRBD1. Germline lookup yields CDR1 SGHVS and CDR2 FNYEAQ. The CDR3 loop spans 14 amino acids. J was trimmed by 5 bases and V by 3 bases; bases with no gene match: 5. The CDR3 bases are TGTGCCAGCAGCTTTAGACAGGGGGGCCACGAGCAGTACGTC. This encodes CASSFRQGGHEQYV.

The chain links TRBV21-1 to TRBJ2-1; the table's D call, TRBD2, was not checked against the DNA. TRBV21-1 is a listed pseudogene. The CDR3 loop spans 19 amino acids. DNA for the CDR3: TGTGCCAGCAGCCCTCAGACCCCGGGACTCTCTGTGTGCTACAATGAGCAGTTCTTC. It codes for CASSPQTPGLSVCYNEQFF.

There are a few counts of this clone. V and J are TRBV7-9 and TRBJ1-1, with 11 bases identical to TRBD1. This CDR3 region has 16 residues. Germline trimming cut 5 bases from V and 3 bases from J; bases unmatched to any gene: 8. Germline assignment: CDR1 SEHNR and CDR2 FQNEAQ (reference sequence). In nucleotides, the CDR3 is TGTGCCAGCAGCCCCGAAAGGACAGGGGGCTACACTGAAGCTTTCTTT. It encodes CASSPERTGGYTEAFF. The variable domain in full, completed from reference TRBV7-9 and TRBJ1-1, reads DTGVSQNPRHKITKRGQNVTFRCDPISEHNRLYWYRQTLGQGPEFLTYFQNEAQLEKSRLLSDRFSAERPKGSFSTLEIQRTEQGDSAMYLCASSPERTGGYTEAFFGQGTRLTVV.

A few counts support this clone. CDR3 sequence: CASSLTFQGAIPDTQYF. The DNA for the CDR3 is TGTGCCAGCAGCTTAACGTTCCAGGGGGCGATACCAGATACGCAGTATTTT. This chain links TRBV7-2 with TRBJ2-3, with 8 bases matching TRBD1. V shed 2 bases, J shed 4 bases, and the junction held 11 bases outside the gene matches. The CDR3 runs to 17 residues. The germline V gene has CDR1 SGHTA and CDR2 FQGNSA.

The chain links TRBV10-3 to TRBJ1-5, with TRBD1 as a possible D gene (6 bases). The germline CDR1 and CDR2 sequences are ENHRY and SYGVKD. The CDR3 is 12 residues long. The ends were cut back, 10 bases at V and 7 bases at J, with 14 bases in the middle. CDR3 residues: CATGGADQPQHF. The CDR3 region has the DNA TGTGCCACCGGGGGGGCGGACCAGCCCCAGCATTTT.

The chain carries TRBV5-4 and TRBJ2-1; D not certain. V shed 4 bases and J shed 0 bases, with 11 bases lying between them. The CDR3 is 15 residues long. The V gene's germline CDR1 is SGHNT and CDR2 YYREEE (reference sequence). The CDR3 region has the DNA TGTGCCAGCAGCCTGGCGGCTGACTCCTACAATGAGCAGTTCTTC. It translates to CASSLAADSYNEQFF.

The table lists this clone with a few counts. The J gene is TRBJ1-4, the V gene TRBV25-1; no clear D gene. The CDR3 totals 15 residues. Germline lookup yields CDR1 MGHDK and CDR2 SYGVNS. The V end was cut by 3 bases, the J end by 4 bases, with 12 bases between. The CDR3: CASSDSHRINEKLFF. CDR3 DNA: TGTGCCAGCAGTGATTCGCACAGAATTAATGAAAAACTGTTTTTT. The whole variable domain, filled in from reference TRBV25-1 and TRBJ1-4, reads EADIYQTPRYLVIGTGKKITLECSQTMGHDKMYWYQQDPGMELHLIHYSYGVNSTEKGDLSSESTVSRIRTEHFPLTLESARPSHTSQYLCASSDSHRINEKLFFGSGTQLSVL.

This clone turned up a few times. The chain is built from TRBV7-8 and TRBJ1-4; D uncertain. Trimming removed 1 base from V and 4 bases from J, with 13 bases in between. Germline V gene data show CDR1 as SGHVS and CDR2 as FQNEAQ. The CDR3 is 16 amino acids. The chain's CDR3 is CASSLGAQAFNEKLFF. For the CDR3, the DNA is TGTGCCAGCAGCTTAGGGGCCCAGGCCTTTAATGAAAAACTGTTTTTT.

This sequence joins TRBV7-9 and TRBJ2-3; possibly TRBD2 for D (5 bases). The CDR3 is 14 residues long. The germline gives CDR1 SEHNR, CDR2 FQNEAQ (reference sequence). The V gene lost 5 bases and the J gene lost 2 bases, with 11 bases spanning the gap. The CDR3 DNA sequence: TGTGCCAGCAGCCCCCGGGGTGACACAGATACGCAGTATTTT. Protein sequence: CASSPRGDTDTQYF.

The chain joins TRBV5-1 to TRBJ1-1; D is undetermined. This CDR3 contains 14 residues. Trimming pared 1 base from V and 1 base from J, leaving 8 bases between. Germline CDR1 reads SGHRS; CDR2 reads YFSETQ. CDR3 region: CASSLNPANTEAFF. CDR3 nucleotides: TGCGCCAGCAGCTTGAATCCAGCGAACACTGAAGCTTTCTTT.

This clone was detected a few times. The chain uses TRBV7-9 and TRBJ1-3, with 8 bases aligning to TRBD1. V dropped 9 bases and J dropped 8; count of bases not matched to a gene: 9. This CDR3 is built from 13 residues. CDR1 and CDR2 from the germline V gene are SEHNR and FQNEAQ (reference sequence). In DNA form, the CDR3 reads TGTGCCAGTAAACAGGGGGAGATGTACACCATATATTTT. Protein sequence: CASKQGEMYTIYF.